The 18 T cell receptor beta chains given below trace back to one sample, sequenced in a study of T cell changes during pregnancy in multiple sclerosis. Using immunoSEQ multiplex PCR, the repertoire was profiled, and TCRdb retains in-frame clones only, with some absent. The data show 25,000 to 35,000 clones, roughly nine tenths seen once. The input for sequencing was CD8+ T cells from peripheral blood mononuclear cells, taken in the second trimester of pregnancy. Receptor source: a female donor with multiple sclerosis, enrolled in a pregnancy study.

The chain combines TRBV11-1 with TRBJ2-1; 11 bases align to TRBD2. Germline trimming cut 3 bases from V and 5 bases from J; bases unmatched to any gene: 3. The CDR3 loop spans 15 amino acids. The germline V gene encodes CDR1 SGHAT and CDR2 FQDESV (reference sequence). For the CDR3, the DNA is TGTGCCAGCAGCTTTGGACTAGCGGGCAACAATGAGCAGTTCTTC. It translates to CASSFGLAGNNEQFF.

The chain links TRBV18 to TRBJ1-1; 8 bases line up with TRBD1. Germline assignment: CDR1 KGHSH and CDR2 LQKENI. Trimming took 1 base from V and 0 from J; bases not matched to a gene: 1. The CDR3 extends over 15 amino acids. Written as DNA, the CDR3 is TGTGCCAGCTCACCACGACAGGGGATGAACACTGAAGCTTTCTTT. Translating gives CASSPRQGMNTEAFF.

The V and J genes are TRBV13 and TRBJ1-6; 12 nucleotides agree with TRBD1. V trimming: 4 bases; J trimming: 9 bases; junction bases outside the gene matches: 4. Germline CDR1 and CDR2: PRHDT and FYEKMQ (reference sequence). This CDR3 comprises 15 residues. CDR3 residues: CASSSGTGGASPLHF. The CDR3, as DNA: TGTGCCAGCAGCTCCGGGACAGGGGGCGCTTCACCCCTCCACTTT.

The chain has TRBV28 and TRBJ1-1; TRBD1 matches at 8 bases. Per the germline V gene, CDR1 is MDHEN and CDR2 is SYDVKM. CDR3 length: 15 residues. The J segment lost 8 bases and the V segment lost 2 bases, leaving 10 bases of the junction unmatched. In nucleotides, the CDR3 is TGTGCCAGCAGTTTAGGCAGGGGGCTGATTCCGGAAGCTTTCTTT. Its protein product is CASSLGRGLIPEAFF.

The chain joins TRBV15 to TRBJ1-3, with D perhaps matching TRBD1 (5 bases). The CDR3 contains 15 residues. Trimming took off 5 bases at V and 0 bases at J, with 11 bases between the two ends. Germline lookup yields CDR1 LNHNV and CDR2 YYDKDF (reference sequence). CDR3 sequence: CATSLTTASGNTIYF. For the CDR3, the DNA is TGTGCCACCAGCCTCACGACAGCCTCTGGAAACACCATATATTTT.

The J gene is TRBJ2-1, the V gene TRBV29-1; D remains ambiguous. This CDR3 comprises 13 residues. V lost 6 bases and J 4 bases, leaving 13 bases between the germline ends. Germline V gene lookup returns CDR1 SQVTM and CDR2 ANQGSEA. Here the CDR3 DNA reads TGCAGCGTCCTGGAAGCGAATTACAATGAGCAGTTCTTC. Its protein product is CSVLEANYNEQFF.

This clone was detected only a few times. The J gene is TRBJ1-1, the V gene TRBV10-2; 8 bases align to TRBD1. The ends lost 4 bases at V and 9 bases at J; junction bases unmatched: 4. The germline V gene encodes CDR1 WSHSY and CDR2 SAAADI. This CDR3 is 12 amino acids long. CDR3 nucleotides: TGCGCCAGCAGTGGTCAGGGGGCACAAGCTTTCTTT. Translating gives CASSGQGAQAFF.

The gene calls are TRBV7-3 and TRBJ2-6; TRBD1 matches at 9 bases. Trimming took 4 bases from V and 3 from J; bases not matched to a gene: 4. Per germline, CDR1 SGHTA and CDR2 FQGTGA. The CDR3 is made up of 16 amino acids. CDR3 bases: TGTGCCAGCAGCTCCGACAGGGGGTATGGGGCCAACGTCCTGACTTTC. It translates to CASSSDRGYGANVLTF.

CDR3: CASRGQGEGSTEAFF. CDR3 DNA sequence: TGTGCCAGCAGGGGACAGGGGGAAGGTAGCACTGAAGCTTTCTTT. The genes are TRBV6-6 and TRBJ1-1, with TRBD1 matching 11 bases. V shed 6 bases, J shed 4 bases, and the junction held 7 bases outside the gene matches. Germline CDR1 and CDR2: MNHNY and SVGAGI (reference sequence). The CDR3 runs 15 residues.

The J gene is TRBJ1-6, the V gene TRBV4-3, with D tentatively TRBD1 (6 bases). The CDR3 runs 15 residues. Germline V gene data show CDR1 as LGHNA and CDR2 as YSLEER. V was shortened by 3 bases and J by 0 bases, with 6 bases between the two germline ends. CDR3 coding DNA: TGCGCCAGCAGCCAGGACAGCTCCTATAATTCACCCCTCCACTTT. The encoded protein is CASSQDSSYNSPLHF.

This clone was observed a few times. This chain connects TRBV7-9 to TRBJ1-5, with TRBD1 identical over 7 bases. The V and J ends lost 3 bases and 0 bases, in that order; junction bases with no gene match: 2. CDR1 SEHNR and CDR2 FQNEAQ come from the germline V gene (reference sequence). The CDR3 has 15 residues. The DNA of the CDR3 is TGTGCCAGCAGCTTCGGGACAGATAGCAATCAGCCCCAGCATTTT. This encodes CASSFGTDSNQPQHF.

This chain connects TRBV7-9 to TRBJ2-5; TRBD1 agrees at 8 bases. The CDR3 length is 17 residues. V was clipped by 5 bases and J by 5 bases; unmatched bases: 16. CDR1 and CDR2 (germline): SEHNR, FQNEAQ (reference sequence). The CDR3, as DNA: TGTGCCAGCAGCGGATGGACAGGGCTGAGTAGTATGGAGACCCAGTACTTC. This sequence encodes CASSGWTGLSSMETQYF.

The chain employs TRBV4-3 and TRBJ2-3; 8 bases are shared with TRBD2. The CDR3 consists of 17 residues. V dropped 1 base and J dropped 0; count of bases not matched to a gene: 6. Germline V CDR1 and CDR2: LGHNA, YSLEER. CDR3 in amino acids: CASSQALAGTSTDTQYF. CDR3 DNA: TGCGCCAGCAGCCAAGCCCTAGCGGGCACTAGCACAGATACGCAGTATTTT.

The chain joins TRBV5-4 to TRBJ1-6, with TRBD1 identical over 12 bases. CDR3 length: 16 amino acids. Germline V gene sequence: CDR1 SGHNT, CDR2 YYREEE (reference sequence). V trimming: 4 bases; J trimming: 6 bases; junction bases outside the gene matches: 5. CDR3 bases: TGTGCCAGCAGCCCAGGGACAGGGGGCGTTAATTCACCCCTCCACTTT. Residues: CASSPGTGGVNSPLHF.

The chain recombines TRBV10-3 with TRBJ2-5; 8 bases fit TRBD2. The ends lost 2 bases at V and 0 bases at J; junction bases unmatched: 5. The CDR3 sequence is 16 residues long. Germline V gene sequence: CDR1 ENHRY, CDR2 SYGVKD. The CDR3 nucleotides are TGTGCCATCAGTGAGAGCGGGAGCCAATACCAAGAGACCCAGTACTTC. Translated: CAISESGSQYQETQYF.

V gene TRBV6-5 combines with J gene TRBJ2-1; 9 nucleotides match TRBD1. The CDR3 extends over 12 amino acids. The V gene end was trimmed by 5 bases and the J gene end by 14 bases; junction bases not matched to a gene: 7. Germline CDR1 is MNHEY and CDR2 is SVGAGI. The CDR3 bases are TGTGCCAGCAGTACCGGGACAGGGTTGGAGTTCTTC. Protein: CASSTGTGLEFF.

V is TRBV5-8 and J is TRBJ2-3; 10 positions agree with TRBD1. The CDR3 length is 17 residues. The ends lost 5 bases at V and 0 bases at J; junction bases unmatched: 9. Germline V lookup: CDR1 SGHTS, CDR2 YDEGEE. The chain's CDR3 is CASRQDGGQGSTDTQYF. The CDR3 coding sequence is TGTGCCAGCAGACAAGATGGGGGACAGGGGAGCACAGATACGCAGTATTTT.

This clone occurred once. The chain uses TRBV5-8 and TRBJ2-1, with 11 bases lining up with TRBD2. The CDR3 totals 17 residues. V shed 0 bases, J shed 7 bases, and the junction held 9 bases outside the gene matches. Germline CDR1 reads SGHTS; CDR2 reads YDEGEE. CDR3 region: CASSLGVAGGPWNEQFF. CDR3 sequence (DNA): TGTGCCAGCAGCTTGGGAGTAGCGGGAGGGCCCTGGAATGAGCAGTTCTTC. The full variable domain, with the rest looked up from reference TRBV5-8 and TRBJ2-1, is EAGVTQSPTHLIKTRGQQATLRCSPISGHTSVYWYQQALGLGLQFLLWYDEGEERNRGNFPPRFSGRQFPNYSSELNVNALELEDSALYLCASSLGVAGGPWNEQFFGPGTRLTVL.